One and the same sample provided the 21 T cell receptor beta chains below, sequenced in a study of PD-1 blockade in mismatch repair-deficient tumors. Libraries were prepared by immunoSEQ multiplex PCR; TCRdb keeps only in-frame clonotypes and omits some of them. The sample contains tens of thousands of clones, about 84% of which appear only once. Material: peripheral blood, obtained 12 weeks after starting pembrolizumab. The receptors were sampled from an adult with mismatch repair-deficient cancer.

V usage is TRBV9 and J usage is TRBJ2-1; maybe TRBD2 (5 bases). Trimming shortened V by 0 bases and J by 7 bases, and 11 bases separated the two germline ends. The germline gives CDR1 SGDLS, CDR2 YYNGEE. CDR3 length equals 14 residues. The CDR3 bases are TGTGCCAGCAGCGTAGGACAACAGCGGAATGAGCAGTTCTTC. As protein: CASSVGQQRNEQFF.

V usage is TRBV6-5 and J usage is TRBJ1-4; D might be TRBD1 (5 bases). The CDR3 loop spans 15 amino acids. Trimming cost V 6 bases and J 1 base, with 12 bases left between them. Germline assignment: CDR1 MNHEY and CDR2 SVGAGI. The CDR3 coding sequence is TGTGCCAGCAGCCGGTCCGGGGGAACTAATGAAAAACTGTTTTTT. Its protein product is CASSRSGGTNEKLFF.

The V call is TRBV19, the J call TRBJ1-1; unclear D gene. This CDR3 region has 15 residues. Germline V gene lookup returns CDR1 LNHDA and CDR2 SQIVND (reference sequence). Trimming cost V 3 bases and J 1 base, with 12 bases left between them. The CDR3 protein is CASSIFAAQNTEAFF. In nucleotides, the CDR3 is TGTGCCAGTAGTATTTTTGCAGCTCAGAACACTGAAGCTTTCTTT.

This clone has just one count. The chain links TRBV20-1 to TRBJ1-2; no reliable D call. Germline V gene data show CDR1 as DFQATT and CDR2 as SNEGSKA (reference sequence). Trimming removed 4 bases at V and 5 bases at J, with 8 bases between. This CDR3 has 11 amino acids. The CDR3 coding sequence is TGCAGTGCTACGGGTCCATATGGCTACACCTTC. Its protein product is CSATGPYGYTF.

The gene calls are TRBV11-2 and TRBJ2-1; TRBD2 aligns across 7 bases. This CDR3 has 17 residues. The trim removed 7 bases at V and 4 bases at J, leaving 16 bases unmatched. Germline V gene lookup returns CDR1 SGHAT and CDR2 FQNNGV. CDR3 residues: CASTYTTTGEGYNEQFF. For the CDR3, the DNA is TGTGCCAGCACCTATACTACGACGGGGGAGGGGTACAATGAGCAGTTCTTC.

The V and J genes are TRBV25-1 and TRBJ2-1; TRBD1 or TRBD2 may be the D gene (5 bases each). Germline-derived CDR1 and CDR2 are MGHDK and SYGVNS. V was trimmed by 5 bases and J by 5 bases, leaving 16 bases between them. This CDR3 contains 15 residues. The CDR3 DNA reads as TGTGCCAGCAGTCGACGGGGCGACTTGAACAATGAGCAGTTCTTC. Its translation is CASSRRGDLNNEQFF. Full variable domain (remainder filled in from reference TRBV25-1 and TRBJ2-1): EADIYQTPRYLVIGTGKKITLECSQTMGHDKMYWYQQDPGMELHLIHYSYGVNSTEKGDLSSESTVSRIRTEHFPLTLESARPSHTSQYLCASSRRGDLNNEQFFGPGTRLTVL.

This clone was detected once. The chain carries TRBV18 and TRBJ1-1; D gene uncertain. CDR1 and CDR2 from the germline V gene are KGHSH and LQKENI. The V end lost 6 bases, the J end lost 1 base, and 12 bases lay between the germline ends. The CDR3 is 14 amino acids. The DNA for the CDR3 is TGTGCCAGCTCCCCCGGACGATCGAACACTGAAGCTTTCTTT. It codes for CASSPGRSNTEAFF. The full variable domain, in which reference TRBV18 and TRBJ1-1 provide the parts outside the CDR3, is NAGVMQNPRHLVRRRGQEARLRCSPMKGHSHVYWYRQLPEEGLKFMVYLQKENIIDESGMPKERFSAEFPKEGPSILRIQQVVRGDSAAYFCASSPGRSNTEAFFGQGTRLTVV.

The J gene is TRBJ2-3, the V gene TRBV29-1; D remains unclear. CDR3 length: 14 residues. Trimming shortened V by 8 bases and J by 4 bases, and 19 bases separated the two germline ends. Per the germline V gene, CDR1 is SQVTM and CDR2 is ANQGSEA. Here the CDR3 reads CSYNRAMGADTQYF. CDR3 nucleotide sequence: TGCAGCTATAACCGGGCGATGGGCGCAGATACGCAGTATTTT.

The chain has TRBV6-1 and TRBJ1-1; possible D gene TRBD1, 6 bases. The CDR3 spans 12 residues. CDR1 MNHNS and CDR2 SASEGT come from the germline V gene. Between the trimmed V and J ends, which lost 8 bases and 1 base, there was a span of 8 bases. The CDR3 DNA reads TGTGCCAGCCCGGGACAGAACACTGAAGCTTTCTTT. This translates into CASPGQNTEAFF.

The chain carries TRBV11-3 and TRBJ2-3; D is ambiguous. Trimming stripped 0 bases from V and 6 bases from J, with 13 bases between. Germline V gene lookup returns CDR1 SGHNT and CDR2 YENEEA. This CDR3 spans 15 amino acids. CDR3 nucleotides: TGTGCCAGCAGCTTAGATCTCCGCAGTGGGGATACGCAGTATTTT. Translating it yields CASSLDLRSGDTQYF.

V gene TRBV19 combines with J gene TRBJ1-2; D is undetermined. From germline, CDR1 is LNHDA and CDR2 SQIVND (reference sequence). The CDR3 is made up of 12 amino acids. Trimming pared 10 bases from V and 2 bases from J, leaving 11 bases between. The DNA of the CDR3 is TGTGCCACAGTGATGGGGAACTATGGCTACACCTTC. This sequence encodes CATVMGNYGYTF.

The V gene is TRBV5-4, the J gene TRBJ1-5, with D possibly matching TRBD1 (6 bases). The CDR3 is 13 amino acids. Germline V gives CDR1 SGHNT, CDR2 YYREEE (reference sequence). The ends were cut back, 4 bases at V and 6 bases at J, with 11 bases in the middle. The CDR3 DNA sequence: TGTGCCAGCAGCAGGGGGACCGGTCAGCCCCAGCATTTT. Amino acids: CASSRGTGQPQHF.

The V call is TRBV2, the J call TRBJ2-1, with D tentatively TRBD2 (6 bases). The CDR3 length is 14 residues. Deletions cut 2 bases from V and 7 bases from J, with 12 bases between. The V gene's germline CDR1 is SNHLY and CDR2 FYNNEI. The CDR3 here is CASSELGGVNEQFF. The CDR3, as DNA: TGTGCCAGCAGTGAACTGGGCGGGGTGAATGAGCAGTTCTTC.

This clone was seen a few times. The chain is built from TRBV6-6 and TRBJ2-7; D remains ambiguous. Germline CDR1 MNHNY, CDR2 SVGAGI (reference sequence). The germline V and J ends were trimmed by 6 bases and 3 bases, with 9 bases remaining between them. This CDR3 contains 12 residues. This CDR3 is CASSRDGYEQYF. CDR3 DNA: TGTGCCAGCAGCCGTGACGGCTACGAGCAGTACTTC.

This clone was detected only a few times. The chain combines TRBV19 with TRBJ2-7; 8 bases map to TRBD2. The CDR3 has 15 amino acids. V trimming: 4 bases; J trimming: 2 bases; junction bases outside the gene matches: 7. Looked up from germline, CDR1 is LNHDA and CDR2 is SQIVND (reference sequence). The CDR3: CASSNAAGGPYEQYF. CDR3 DNA: TGTGCCAGTAGTAACGCGGCGGGAGGCCCCTACGAGCAGTACTTC.

The rearrangement links TRBV7-8 to TRBJ1-1; D is uncertain. CDR1 is SGHVS, CDR2 FQNEAQ, per germline. The CDR3 length is 13 residues. V was clipped by 5 bases and J by 3 bases, with 10 bases between them. The CDR3 here is CASSKGQDTEAFF. The CDR3 coding sequence is TGTGCCAGCAGCAAAGGGCAGGACACTGAAGCTTTCTTT.

J is TRBJ2-3 and V is TRBV6-5; maybe TRBD2 (5 bases). The V end lost 7 bases, the J end lost 0 bases, and 11 bases lay between the germline ends. CDR3 length equals 14 residues. Germline CDR1 MNHEY, CDR2 SVGAGI. Here the CDR3 DNA reads TGTGCCAGCACCGTAGCGTTAAGCACAGATACGCAGTATTTT. This translates into CASTVALSTDTQYF.

The J gene is TRBJ1-2, the V gene TRBV19; tentative D call: TRBD1 (5 bases). This CDR3 spans 14 amino acids. Germline CDR1 reads LNHDA; CDR2 reads SQIVND (reference sequence). Trimming pared 1 base from V and 6 bases from J, leaving 12 bases between. CDR3 in amino acids: CASSIGPTRDGYTF. The CDR3 DNA reads TGTGCCAGTAGTATAGGCCCAACCAGGGATGGCTACACCTTC.

V and J are TRBV4-1 and TRBJ1-4; maybe TRBD1 (5 bases). This CDR3 spans 13 amino acids. Germline V gene data show CDR1 as MGHRA and CDR2 as YSYEKL. V gave up 2 bases and J gave up 6 bases, with 7 bases separating them. The CDR3 DNA reads TGCGCCAGCAGCCAAAGGGGCGATGAAAAACTGTTTTTT. The encoded protein is CASSQRGDEKLFF.

The chain employs TRBV19 and TRBJ1-4, with TRBD1 identical over 9 bases. V lost 7 bases, J lost 5 bases, and 5 bases stayed unmatched. The germline V gene encodes CDR1 LNHDA and CDR2 SQIVND (reference sequence). The length of the CDR3 is 14 residues. CDR3 residues: CASTTGQGNEKLFF. The CDR3 DNA reads TGTGCCAGTACCACGGGACAGGGAAATGAAAAACTGTTTTTT.

The V call is TRBV6-1, the J call TRBJ2-7, with D unresolved. CDR3 size: 12 residues. The germline V gene has CDR1 MNHNS and CDR2 SASEGT. V lost 3 bases and J lost 3, with 6 bases in between. The CDR3: CASSESNYEQYF. The DNA for the CDR3 is TGTGCCAGCAGTGAGTCGAACTACGAGCAGTACTTC.